This T cell receptor beta chain was profiled in a study of blood T cells in healthy people across ages. Study-level results: Roughly linear age-related decline in beta diversity appeared, significant by age approximately 41. In these data, TCR beta diversity tracked strongly with naive T cell percentage.

In terms of origin and age, donors were healthy Caucasian individuals from Russia aged about 6 to 90. The germline V and J ends were trimmed by 0 bases and 4 bases, with 12 bases remaining between them. The CDR3 sequence is 15 residues long. The germline gives CDR1 LNHNV, CDR2 YYDKDF (reference sequence). Worth noting for this clonotype: As yet, its antigen is unknown.

The second PCR ran about 6 to 11 cycles with a sample-barcoded 5' primer and J-beta primers. At least 2.5 million CDR3-containing paired-end reads were obtained per sample. MiXCR was run by TCRdb on the 5' RACE reads, yielding one entry per CDR3 protein. The sample includes about 800,000 distinct CDR3 sequences, 55% to 75% of them seen just once. The receptor was isolated from a man under 40 in good health. This rearrangement joins TRBV15 to TRBJ2-5; tentative D call: TRBD1 (6 bases). Material: blood. CDR3 sequence reads: CATSRDTGHLETQYF. The CDR3 bases are TGTGCCACCAGCAGAGACACGGGACACCTAGAGACCCAGTACTTC.